This is a list of T cell receptor beta chains from one sample in a study of T cell responses to AZD1222 COVID-19 vaccine. Method: immunoSEQ multiplex PCR; TCRdb's copy keeps in-frame clones and lacks some. The data hold about 150,000 clones, with 87% observed a single time. The starting material was peripheral blood, obtained 28 days after the second AZD1222 dose. These TCRs come from an adult who received the AZD1222 COVID-19 vaccine. CDR3s include the opening cysteine and the closing phenylalanine or tryptophan. The D gene is left open where the match is weak. Some rows have no size entry. The others give once, few or many, or a class for an expanded clone.

V gene	D gene	clone size	J gene	CDR3 protein	CDR3 DNA
TRBV27	NA	NA	TRBJ1-4	CASKPYREGEKLFF	TGTGCCAGCAAACCTTACAGGGAAGGGGAAAAACTGTTTTTT
TRBV5-6	NA	NA	TRBJ1-1	CASSFGPNTEAFF	TGTGCCAGCAGCTTCGGACCGAACACTGAAGCTTTCTTT
TRBV19	TRBD2	NA	TRBJ2-1	CASSPNPGGPYNEQFF	TGTGCCAGTAGTCCCAATCCGGGGGGGCCCTACAATGAGCAGTTCTTC
TRBV2	NA	NA	TRBJ2-2	CASSDSTDRAGELFF	TGTGCCAGCAGCGATTCAACAGACCGGGCCGGGGAGCTGTTTTTT
TRBV29-1	NA	NA	TRBJ2-1	CSVDGYNEQFF	TGCAGCGTTGACGGATACAATGAGCAGTTCTTC
TRBV5-1	TRBD1	NA	TRBJ2-3	CASSLLGTGGRDTQYF	TGCGCCAGCAGCCTCCTCGGGACAGGGGGCAGAGATACGCAGTATTTT
TRBV7-6	TRBD1	once	TRBJ2-7	CASSLGQGAYEQYF	TGTGCCAGCAGTTTGGGACAGGGGGCGTACGAGCAGTACTTC
TRBV4-3	NA	NA	TRBJ2-3	CASSQDFQYNTDTQYF	TGCGCCAGCAGCCAAGATTTTCAATATAACACAGATACGCAGTATTTT
TRBV5-1	NA	NA	TRBJ1-1	CASSLAPPNTEAFF	TGCGCCAGCAGCTTGGCCCCACCGAACACTGAAGCTTTCTTT
TRBV9	NA	NA	TRBJ2-1	CASSVELVGEQFF	TGTGCCAGCAGCGTAGAGCTCGTCGGTGAGCAGTTCTTC
TRBV5-1	TRBD1	NA	TRBJ1-2	CASSLEQGAHGYTF	TGCGCCAGCAGCTTGGAACAGGGGGCTCATGGCTACACCTTC
TRBV9	NA	NA	TRBJ2-1	CASSGTGQGTYNEQFF	TGTGCCAGCAGCGGCACGGGACAAGGGACATACAATGAGCAGTTCTTC
TRBV9	NA	NA	TRBJ1-1	CASSVVVTRRNTEAFF	TGTGCCAGCAGCGTAGTCGTCACCCGCCGGAACACTGAAGCTTTCTTT
TRBV29-1	TRBD1	NA	TRBJ1-2	CSVDGTGDGYTF	TGCAGCGTTGATGGGACAGGGGATGGCTACACCTTC
TRBV7-9	TRBD1	NA	TRBJ2-5	CASSQTGTGSETQYF	TGTGCCAGCAGCCAGACCGGGACAGGGAGTGAGACCCAGTACTTC
TRBV24-1	NA	NA	TRBJ2-5	CATSEGREETQYF	TGTGCCACCAGTGAGGGACGGGAAGAGACCCAGTACTTC
TRBV6-4	TRBD2	NA	TRBJ2-2	CASSGSGGTGELFF	TGTGCCAGCAGCGGTAGCGGGGGGACCGGGGAGCTGTTTTTT
TRBV19	TRBD1	NA	TRBJ2-7	CASNPAGGYEQYF	TGTGCCAGTAACCCGGCAGGGGGCTACGAGCAGTACTTC
TRBV30	TRBD2	NA	TRBJ2-1	CAWSVLSGGWYNEQFF	TGTGCCTGGAGTGTACTAAGCGGGGGGTGGTACAATGAGCAGTTCTTC
TRBV6-2/TRBV6-3	TRBD2	NA	TRBJ2-3	CASSFPAGRGDTQYF	TGTGCCAGCAGTTTTCCAGCGGGGAGGGGAGATACGCAGTATTTT
TRBV19	NA	NA	TRBJ1-5	CARGGGNQPQHF	TGTGCCAGGGGGGGCGGCAATCAGCCCCAGCATTTT
TRBV6-5	TRBD2	few	TRBJ2-7	CASSPLREGNEQYF	TGTGCCAGCAGCCCATTAAGGGAGGGGAACGAGCAGTACTTC
TRBV5-1	NA	NA	TRBJ1-4	CASTRTGGEKLFF	TGCGCCAGCACAAGGACGGGGGGTGAAAAACTGTTTTTT
TRBV27	NA	NA	TRBJ2-7	CASSLSPTLSYEQYF	TGTGCCAGCAGTTTATCGCCGACACTATCCTACGAGCAGTACTTC
TRBV2	NA	NA	TRBJ2-3	CASSEGTYTQYF	TGTGCCAGCAGTGAAGGGACCTATACGCAGTATTTT
TRBV19	TRBD1	NA	TRBJ1-1	CASSMSETGGSEAFF	TGTGCCAGTAGTATGTCGGAGACAGGGGGTTCTGAAGCTTTCTTT
TRBV4-1	NA	NA	TRBJ2-1	CASSLFPWGNEQFF	TGCGCCAGCAGCCTGTTTCCATGGGGAAACGAGCAGTTCTTC
TRBV6-2/TRBV6-3	TRBD1	NA	TRBJ2-7	CASSTRQGAYEQYF	TGTGCCAGCAGCACCCGACAGGGGGCCTACGAGCAGTACTTC
TRBV4-2	NA	NA	TRBJ2-3	CASSQGEAADTQYF	TGTGCCAGCAGCCAAGGCGAAGCGGCAGATACGCAGTATTTT
TRBV5-4	TRBD2	NA	TRBJ2-2	CASSFLAGGALAGELFF	TGTGCCAGCAGCTTCTTAGCCGGGGGGGCCCTGGCCGGGGAGCTGTTTTTT
TRBV2	NA	NA	TRBJ2-7	CASSERLSYEQYF	TGTGCCAGCAGTGAGAGGCTGAGTTACGAGCAGTACTTC
TRBV27	NA	few	TRBJ2-7	CATKGHSSYEQYF	TGTGCCACAAAGGGCCATAGCTCCTACGAGCAGTACTTC
TRBV11-1	NA	NA	TRBJ2-7	CATLSYEQYF	TGTGCCACCCTTTCCTACGAGCAGTACTTC
TRBV4-3	TRBD1	few	TRBJ1-6	CASSQERGTGGSPLHF	TGCGCCAGCAGCCAAGAGCGCGGGACAGGGGGTTCACCCCTCCACTTT
TRBV29-1	TRBD1	NA	TRBJ1-1	CSVRQGATEAFF	TGCAGCGTTCGACAGGGGGCGACTGAAGCTTTCTTT
TRBV2	NA	NA	TRBJ2-1	CASSGAVTYNEQFF	TGTGCCAGCAGTGGAGCGGTCACCTACAATGAGCAGTTCTTC
TRBV18	NA	NA	TRBJ2-5	CASSPRRSEETQYF	TGTGCCAGCTCACCCCGAAGATCAGAAGAGACCCAGTACTTC
TRBV27	NA	NA	TRBJ1-2	CASSLYRDTTNYGYTF	TGTGCCAGCAGTTTATACCGGGACACCACTAACTATGGCTACACCTTC
TRBV5-1	TRBD1	NA	TRBJ2-1	CASSLSLGQGYNEQFF	TGCGCCAGCAGCTTGAGTTTGGGACAGGGGTACAATGAGCAGTTCTTC
TRBV7-9	NA	NA	TRBJ2-7	CASSQGGGRYEQYF	TGTGCCAGCAGCCAGGGGGGCGGGAGATACGAGCAGTACTTC
TRBV4-1	TRBD1	NA	TRBJ1-1	CASSQGRQGPMNTEAFF	TGCGCCAGCAGCCAAGGGCGACAGGGACCCATGAACACTGAAGCTTTCTTT
TRBV5-6	NA	NA	TRBJ1-5	CASSLGDGHQPQHF	TGTGCCAGCAGCTTGGGTGACGGACATCAGCCCCAGCATTTT
TRBV6-5	NA	NA	TRBJ1-4	CASSYEGGNEKLFF	TGTGCCAGCAGTTACGAAGGAGGGAATGAAAAACTGTTTTTT
TRBV15	NA	NA	TRBJ1-1	CATSSPKTGNTEAFF	TGTGCCACCAGCAGCCCGAAGACAGGGAACACTGAAGCTTTCTTT
TRBV5-1	NA	NA	TRBJ1-1	CASTEIPMNTEAFF	TGCGCCAGCACGGAAATCCCAATGAACACTGAAGCTTTCTTT